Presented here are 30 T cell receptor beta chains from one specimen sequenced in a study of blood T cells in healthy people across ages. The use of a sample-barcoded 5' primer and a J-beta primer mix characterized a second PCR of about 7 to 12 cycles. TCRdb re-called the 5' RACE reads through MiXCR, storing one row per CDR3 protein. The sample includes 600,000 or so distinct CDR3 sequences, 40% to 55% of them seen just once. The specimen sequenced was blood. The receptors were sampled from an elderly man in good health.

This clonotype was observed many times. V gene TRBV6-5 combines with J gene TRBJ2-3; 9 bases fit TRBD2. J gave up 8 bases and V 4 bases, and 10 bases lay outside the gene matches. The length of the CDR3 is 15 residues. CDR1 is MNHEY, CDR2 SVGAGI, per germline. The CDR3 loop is CASSFDAGGRGTQYF. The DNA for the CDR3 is TGTGCCAGCAGTTTTGACGCGGGAGGGAGGGGTACGCAGTATTTT.

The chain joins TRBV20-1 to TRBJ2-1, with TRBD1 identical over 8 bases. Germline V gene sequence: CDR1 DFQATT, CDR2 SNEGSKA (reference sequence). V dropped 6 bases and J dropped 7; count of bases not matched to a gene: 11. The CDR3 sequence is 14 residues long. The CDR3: CSAVTGGLGNEQFF. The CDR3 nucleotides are TGCAGTGCCGTAACAGGGGGTTTGGGAAATGAGCAGTTCTTC.

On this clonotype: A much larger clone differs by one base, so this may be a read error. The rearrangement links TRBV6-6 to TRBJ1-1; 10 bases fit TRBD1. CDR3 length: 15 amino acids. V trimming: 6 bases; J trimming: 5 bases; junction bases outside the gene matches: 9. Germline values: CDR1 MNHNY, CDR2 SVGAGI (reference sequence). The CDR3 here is CASSQRQGAPTEAFF. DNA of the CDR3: TGTGCCAGCAGCCAGCGACAGGGGGCGCCGACTGAAGCTTTCTTT.

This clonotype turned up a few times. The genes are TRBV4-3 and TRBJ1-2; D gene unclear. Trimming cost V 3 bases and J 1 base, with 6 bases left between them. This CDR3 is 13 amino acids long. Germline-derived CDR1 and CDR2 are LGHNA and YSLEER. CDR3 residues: CASSQDVNYGYTF. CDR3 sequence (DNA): TGCGCCAGCAGCCAGGACGTTAACTATGGCTACACCTTC.

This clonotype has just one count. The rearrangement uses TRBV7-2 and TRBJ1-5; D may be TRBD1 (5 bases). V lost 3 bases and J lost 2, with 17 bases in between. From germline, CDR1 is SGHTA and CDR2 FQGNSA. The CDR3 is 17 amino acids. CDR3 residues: CASSLSVQGMGNQPQHF. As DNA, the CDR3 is TGTGCCAGCAGCTTGTCGGTTCAGGGAATGGGCAATCAGCCCCAGCATTTT.

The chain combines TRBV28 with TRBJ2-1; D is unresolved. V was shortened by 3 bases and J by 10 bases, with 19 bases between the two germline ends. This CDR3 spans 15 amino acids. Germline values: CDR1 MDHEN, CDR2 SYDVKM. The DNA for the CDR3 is TGTGCCAGCAGTTTTGGGCAGGCTGGACGCCGAGAGCAGTTCTTC. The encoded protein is CASSFGQAGRREQFF.

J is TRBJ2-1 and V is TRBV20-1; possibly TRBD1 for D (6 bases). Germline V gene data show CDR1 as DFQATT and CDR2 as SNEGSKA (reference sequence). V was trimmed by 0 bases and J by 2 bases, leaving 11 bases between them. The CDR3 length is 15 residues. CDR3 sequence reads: CSARDLGQPYNEQFF. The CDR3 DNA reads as TGCAGTGCTAGAGATCTGGGACAACCCTACAATGAGCAGTTCTTC.

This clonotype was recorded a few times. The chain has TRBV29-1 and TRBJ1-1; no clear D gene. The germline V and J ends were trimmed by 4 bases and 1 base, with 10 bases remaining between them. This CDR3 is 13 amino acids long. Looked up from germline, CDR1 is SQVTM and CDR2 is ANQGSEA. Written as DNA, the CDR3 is TGCAGCGTTGGGGTATGGCAGAACACTGAAGCTTTCTTT. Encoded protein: CSVGVWQNTEAFF.

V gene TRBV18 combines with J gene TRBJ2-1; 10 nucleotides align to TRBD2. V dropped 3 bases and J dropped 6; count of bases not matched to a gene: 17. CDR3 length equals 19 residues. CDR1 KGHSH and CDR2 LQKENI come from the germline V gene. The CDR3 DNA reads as TGTGCCAGCTCACCTCGGACTAGCGGCCAAACCAGCCACGGCAATGAGCAGTTCTTC. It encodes CASSPRTSGQTSHGNEQFF.

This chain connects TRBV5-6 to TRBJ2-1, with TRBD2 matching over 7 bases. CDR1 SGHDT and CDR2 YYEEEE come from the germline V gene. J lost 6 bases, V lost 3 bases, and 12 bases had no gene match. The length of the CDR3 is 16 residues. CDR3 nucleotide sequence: TGTGCCAGCAGCTCCTTTGTCGGGGGGAAACGCAATGAGCAGTTCTTC. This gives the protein CASSSFVGGKRNEQFF.

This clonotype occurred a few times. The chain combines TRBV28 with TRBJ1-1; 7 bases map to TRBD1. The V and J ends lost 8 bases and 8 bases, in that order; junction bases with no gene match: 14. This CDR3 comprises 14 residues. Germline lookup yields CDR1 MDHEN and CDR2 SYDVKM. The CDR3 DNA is TGTGCCAGCGTTAGGCAGGGGGGTTTTAGAGAAGCTTTCTTT. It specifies CASVRQGGFREAFF.

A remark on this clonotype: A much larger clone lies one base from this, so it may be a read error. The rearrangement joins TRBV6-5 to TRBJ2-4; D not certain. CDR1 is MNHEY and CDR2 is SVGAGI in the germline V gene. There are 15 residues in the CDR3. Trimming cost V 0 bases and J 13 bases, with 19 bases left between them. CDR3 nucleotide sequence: TGTGCCAGCAGTTACTCGACCTGGGGTAGGAATGAGCAGTACTTC. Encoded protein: CASSYSTWGRNEQYF.

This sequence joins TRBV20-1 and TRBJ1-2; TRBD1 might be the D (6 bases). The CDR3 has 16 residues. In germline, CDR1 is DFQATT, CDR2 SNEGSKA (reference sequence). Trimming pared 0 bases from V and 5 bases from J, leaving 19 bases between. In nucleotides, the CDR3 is TGCAGTGCTAGAGATTATTATTCGGCAGGGGAATATGGCTACACCTTC. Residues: CSARDYYSAGEYGYTF.

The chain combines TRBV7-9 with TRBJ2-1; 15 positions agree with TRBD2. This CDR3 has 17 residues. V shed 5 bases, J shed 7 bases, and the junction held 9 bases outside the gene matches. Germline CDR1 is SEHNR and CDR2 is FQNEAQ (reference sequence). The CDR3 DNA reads TGTGCCAGCAGCCCAGGACTAGCGGGGGGGGGAGGGAATGAGCAGTTCTTC. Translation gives CASSPGLAGGGGNEQFF.

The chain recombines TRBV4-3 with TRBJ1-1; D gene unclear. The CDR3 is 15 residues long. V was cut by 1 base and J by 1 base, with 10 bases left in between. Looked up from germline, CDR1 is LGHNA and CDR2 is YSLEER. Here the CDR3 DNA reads TGCGCCAGCAGCCAAGGTCCGGGAACGAACACTGAAGCTTTCTTT. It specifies CASSQGPGTNTEAFF.

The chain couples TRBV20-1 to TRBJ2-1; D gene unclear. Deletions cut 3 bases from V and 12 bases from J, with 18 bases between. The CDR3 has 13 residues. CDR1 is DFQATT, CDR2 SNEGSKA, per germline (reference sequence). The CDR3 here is CSASPVRTTGQFF. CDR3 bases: TGCAGTGCTAGTCCAGTGCGTACGACGGGGCAGTTCTTC.

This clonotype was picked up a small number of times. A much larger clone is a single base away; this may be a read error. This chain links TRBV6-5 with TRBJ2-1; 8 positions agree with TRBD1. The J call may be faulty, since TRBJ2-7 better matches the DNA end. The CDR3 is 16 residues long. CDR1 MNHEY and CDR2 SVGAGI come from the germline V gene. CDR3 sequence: CASSYSPGTGFYEQYF. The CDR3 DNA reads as TGTGCCAGCAGTTACTCTCCCGGGACAGGTTTCTATGAGCAGTACTTC.

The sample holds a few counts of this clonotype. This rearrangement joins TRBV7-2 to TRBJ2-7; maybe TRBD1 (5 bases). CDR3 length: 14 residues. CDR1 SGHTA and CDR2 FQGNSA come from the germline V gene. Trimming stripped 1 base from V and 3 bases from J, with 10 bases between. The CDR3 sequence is CASSLVTRDYEQYF. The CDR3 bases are TGTGCCAGCAGCTTAGTGACCAGGGACTACGAGCAGTACTTC.

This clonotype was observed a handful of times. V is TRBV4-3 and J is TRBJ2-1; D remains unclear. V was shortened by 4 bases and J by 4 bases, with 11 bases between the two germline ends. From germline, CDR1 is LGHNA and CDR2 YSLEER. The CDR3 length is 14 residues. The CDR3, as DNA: TGCGCCAGCAGCCCTCGCCTACTTTACAATGAGCAGTTCTTC. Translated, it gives CASSPRLLYNEQFF.

In DNA, the CDR3 is TGCAGTGCTGCACCGACTGGGACAGGGGGGGAGACCCAGTACTTC. Translation gives CSAAPTGTGGETQYF. The chain carries TRBV20-1 and TRBJ2-5; TRBD1 matches 11 bases. The V and J ends lost 5 bases and 5 bases, in that order; junction bases with no gene match: 10. The length of the CDR3 is 15 residues. Germline V gene lookup returns CDR1 DFQATT and CDR2 SNEGSKA (reference sequence).

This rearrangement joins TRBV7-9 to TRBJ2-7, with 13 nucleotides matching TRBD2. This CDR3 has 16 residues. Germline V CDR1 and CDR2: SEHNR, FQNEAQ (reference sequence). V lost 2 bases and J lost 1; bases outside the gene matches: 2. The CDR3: CASSLWGLAGSYEQYF. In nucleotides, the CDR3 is TGTGCCAGCAGCTTATGGGGACTAGCGGGGTCCTACGAGCAGTACTTC.

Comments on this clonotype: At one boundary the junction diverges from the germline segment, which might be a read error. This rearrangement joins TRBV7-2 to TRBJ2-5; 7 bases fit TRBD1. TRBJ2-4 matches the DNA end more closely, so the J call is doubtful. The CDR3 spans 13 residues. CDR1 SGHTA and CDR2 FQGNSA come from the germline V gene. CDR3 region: CASSLAGGDIQYF. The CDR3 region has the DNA TGTGCTAGCAGCTTAGCAGGGGGTGACATTCAGTACTTC.

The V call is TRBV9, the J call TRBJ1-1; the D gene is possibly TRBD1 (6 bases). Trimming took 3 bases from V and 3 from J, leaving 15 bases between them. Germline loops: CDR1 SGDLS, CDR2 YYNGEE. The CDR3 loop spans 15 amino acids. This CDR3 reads CASSATGNGDTEAFF. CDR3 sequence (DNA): TGTGCCAGCAGCGCTACAGGGAATGGGGACACTGAAGCTTTCTTT.

The CDR3 sequence: CSAGGRQGQKTQYF. In DNA form, the CDR3 reads TGCAGTGCTGGCGGACGTCAGGGGCAAAAGACCCAGTACTTC. This chain links TRBV20-1 with TRBJ2-5; possibly TRBD1 for D (6 bases). Germline values: CDR1 DFQATT, CDR2 SNEGSKA (reference sequence). The CDR3 runs 14 residues. Deletions cut 5 bases from V and 6 bases from J, with 19 bases between.

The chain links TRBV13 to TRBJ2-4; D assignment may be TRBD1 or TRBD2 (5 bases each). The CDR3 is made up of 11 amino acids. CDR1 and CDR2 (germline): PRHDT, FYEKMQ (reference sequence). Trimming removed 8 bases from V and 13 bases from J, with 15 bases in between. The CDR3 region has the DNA TGTGCCAGCTCCCTTAGAGGGGACCAGTACTTC. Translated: CASSLRGDQYF.

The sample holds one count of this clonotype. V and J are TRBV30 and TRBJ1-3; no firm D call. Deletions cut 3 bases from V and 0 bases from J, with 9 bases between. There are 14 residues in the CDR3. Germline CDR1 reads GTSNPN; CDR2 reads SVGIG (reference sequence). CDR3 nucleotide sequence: TGTGCCTGGAGATTGGTGTCCTCTGGAAACACCATATATTTT. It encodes CAWRLVSSGNTIYF.

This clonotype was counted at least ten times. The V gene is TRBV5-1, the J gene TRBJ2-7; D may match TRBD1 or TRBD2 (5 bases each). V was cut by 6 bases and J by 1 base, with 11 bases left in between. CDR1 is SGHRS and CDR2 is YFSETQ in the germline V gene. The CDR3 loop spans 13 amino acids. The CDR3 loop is CASNRDGSYEQYF. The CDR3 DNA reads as TGCGCCAGCAACCGGGACGGATCCTACGAGCAGTACTTC.

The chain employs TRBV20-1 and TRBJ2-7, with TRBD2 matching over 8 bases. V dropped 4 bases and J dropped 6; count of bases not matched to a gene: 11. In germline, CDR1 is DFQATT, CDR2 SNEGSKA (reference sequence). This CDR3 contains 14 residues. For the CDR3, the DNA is TGCAGTGCTAACAGCGGGGGTTTTTCAAGCGAGCAGTACTTC. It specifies CSANSGGFSSEQYF.

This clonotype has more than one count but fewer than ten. The CDR3 loop is CASSPGTRNYEQYF. As DNA, the CDR3 is TGCGCCAGCAGCCCCGGGACTAGGAATTACGAGCAGTACTTC. The V call is TRBV5-1, the J call TRBJ2-7, with 8 bases matching TRBD2. The germline V gene encodes CDR1 SGHRS and CDR2 YFSETQ. The CDR3 totals 14 residues. The J segment lost 4 bases and the V segment lost 4 bases, leaving 7 bases of the junction unmatched.

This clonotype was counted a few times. The CDR3 DNA is TGCGCCAGCAGCCGGGAGGGTGAGCAGTTCTTC. This sequence encodes CASSREGEQFF. The genes are TRBV5-1 and TRBJ2-1; 8 nucleotides agree with TRBD2. Per the germline V gene, CDR1 is SGHRS and CDR2 is YFSETQ. The junction had 0 bases not matched to a gene; V was cut back by 4 bases and J by 9 bases. This CDR3 is 11 amino acids long.